These 9 T cell receptor beta chains were all obtained from the same sample, sequenced in a study of spatial heterogeneity in lung cancer. Noted time point: blood at routine non-recurrence follow-up after resection. TCRdb re-called the 5' RACE reads with MiXCR, one entry per CDR3 protein. The sample shows about 120,000 distinct CDR3 sequences, 10% to 11% of them seen only once. The source was PBMCs, collected at follow-up. The receptors here all came from a female donor with early-stage non-small cell lung cancer.

This clonotype came up many times. This sequence joins TRBV4-1 and TRBJ1-4; no definite D call. Trimming removed 2 bases at V and 3 bases at J, with 13 bases between. This CDR3 comprises 16 residues. Per germline, CDR1 MGHRA and CDR2 YSYEKL. The DNA of the CDR3 is TGCGCCAGCAGCCAAACGGAACCTAAGGCTAATGAAAAACTGTTTTTT. It yields the protein CASSQTEPKANEKLFF.

This sequence joins TRBV28 and TRBJ2-7; TRBD2 matches at 8 bases. This CDR3 region has 13 residues. Germline assignment: CDR1 MDHEN and CDR2 SYDVKM. The V gene end was trimmed by 2 bases and the J gene end by 4 bases; junction bases not matched to a gene: 1. The CDR3 DNA reads as TGTGCCAGCAGTTTAGCGGGAGGTTACGAGCAGTACTTC. Its translation: CASSLAGGYEQYF.

This clonotype was seen more than once but under ten times. The CDR3 DNA is TGTGCCAGCAGCGATTCAGGGTACCAAGAGACCCAGTACTTC. Its protein is CASSDSGYQETQYF. The genes are TRBV6-5 and TRBJ2-5; a possible D gene is TRBD1 (5 bases). The CDR3 is 14 amino acids. Germline V gene lookup returns CDR1 MNHEY and CDR2 SVGAGI. Trimming shortened V by 6 bases and J by 0 bases, and 11 bases separated the two germline ends.

This clonotype was counted only a few times. The chain combines TRBV7-9 with TRBJ1-6; no definite D call. Germline assignment: CDR1 SEHNR and CDR2 FQNEAQ (reference sequence). The length of the CDR3 is 12 residues. The V and J ends lost 4 bases and 13 bases respectively, with 11 bases between them. CDR3 sequence: CASSSGEGPLHF. The CDR3 DNA reads as TGTGCCAGCAGCTCCGGGGAGGGCCCCCTCCACTTT.

The chain combines TRBV29-1 with TRBJ1-1, with D unclear. There are 11 residues in the CDR3. Per germline, CDR1 SQVTM and CDR2 ANQGSEA. V was pared by 4 bases and J by 8 bases, with 11 bases between. CDR3 protein: CSVARAREAFF. The CDR3 nucleotides read TGCAGCGTTGCCAGAGCAAGAGAAGCTTTCTTT.

The sample holds a few counts of this clonotype. The chain employs TRBV6-2 or TRBV6-3 and TRBJ1-1; TRBD1 matches 7 bases. CDR3 length equals 11 residues. Looked up from germline, CDR1 is MNHEY and CDR2 is SVGEGT. The V gene end was trimmed by 7 bases and the J gene end by 8 bases; junction bases not matched to a gene: 4. The CDR3 is CASTLDREAFF. CDR3 sequence (DNA): TGTGCCAGCACCCTGGACAGGGAAGCTTTCTTT.

The V gene is TRBV12-3 or TRBV12-4, the J gene TRBJ2-7; 11 nucleotides agree with TRBD1. The V and J ends lost 2 bases and 6 bases, in that order; junction bases with no gene match: 6. This CDR3 is 15 amino acids long. The CDR3 coding sequence is TGTGCCAGCAGTTTAATGGCCGGGACAGGGGGCGAGCAGTACTTC. Translated, it gives CASSLMAGTGGEQYF.

The V call is TRBV3-1, the J call TRBJ2-6; D not resolved. Trimming left V 4 bases short and J 0 bases short, with 13 bases between. This CDR3 is 17 amino acids long. Per germline, CDR1 LGHDT and CDR2 YNNKEL (reference sequence). The CDR3 DNA is TGTGCCAGCAGCCGACGACTGTCCAGCTCTGGGGCCAACGTCCTGACTTTC. Encoded protein: CASSRRLSSSGANVLTF. Using reference TRBV3-1 and TRBJ2-6 for the parts outside the CDR3, the full variable domain is DTAVSQTPKYLVTQMGNDKSIKCEQNLGHDTMYWYKQDSKKFLKIMFSYNNKELIINETVPNRFSPKSPDKAHLNLHINSLELGDSAVYFCASSRRLSSSGANVLTFGAGSRLTVL.

This clonotype was seen more than once but under ten times. This sequence joins TRBV6-4 and TRBJ2-1; 8 positions match TRBD2. The junction had 12 bases not matched to a gene; V was cut back by 4 bases and J by 7 bases. CDR1 MRHNA and CDR2 SNTAGT come from the germline V gene. The CDR3 is made up of 16 amino acids. CDR3: CASSASPSGLGNEQFF. The DNA for the CDR3 is TGTGCCAGCAGTGCGAGCCCTAGCGGGTTAGGTAATGAGCAGTTCTTC.